Given below is one T cell receptor (beta chain) in context. A second 7 to 11 cycle PCR used barcoded and J-beta primers. Every cDNA molecule carried a tag from a template-switch adaptor bearing 12 random nucleotides. From the 5' RACE reads, TCRdb called clonotypes with MiXCR, one entry per CDR3 protein. The table lists 780,000 or so distinct CDR3 sequences, about 25% of them singletons. The CDR3 has 15 amino acids. The germline gives CDR1 LNHNV, CDR2 YYDKDF (reference sequence). Deletions cut 1 base from V and 0 bases from J, with 10 bases between. The data were obtained in a study of blood T cells in healthy people across ages. These data also featured in a second study, about T cells of mothers and their children.

The chain couples TRBV15 to TRBJ2-7; D gene unclear. The TCR sequence derives from a boy aged 5-17 years in good health. The sample comprised blood. The chain's CDR3 is CATSRVHASSYEQYF. As DNA, the CDR3 is TGTGCCACCAGCAGAGTGCATGCGAGCTCCTACGAGCAGTACTTC.